These T cell receptor beta chains were read from a single sample in a study of T cell changes during pregnancy in multiple sclerosis. Using immunoSEQ multiplex PCR, the repertoire was profiled, and TCRdb retains in-frame clones only, with some absent. Of tens of thousands of clones detected, 80% to 95% appear once; the ten largest clones hold approximately 0.85%. The sample was peripheral blood, taken in the first trimester of pregnancy. The receptors come from a female donor with multiple sclerosis, enrolled in a pregnancy study. The CDR3 runs from the conserved cysteine through the conserved F or W.

V	CDR3
TRBV6-5	CASRPGGGNSPLHF
TRBV18	CASSPLDRAKTQYF
TRBV7-9	CASSLTGSSYNEQFF
TRBV4-2	CASSQTDRGTEAFF
TRBV9	CASSPQGASTEAFF
TRBV9	CASSVDLAGGPVNTQYF
TRBV6-6	CASSYFAGKDNSPLHF
TRBV2	CASSGQGTQPQHF
TRBV5-1	CASSSITGTGDGETQYF
TRBV7-9	CASSLADSLSYGYTF
TRBV19	CASSSKTGGIGSPLHF
TRBV5-6	CASRYSTGGTRGYTF
TRBV7-6	CASSEGTGPVPMNTEAFF
TRBV29-1	CSGLTYIGELFF
TRBV18	CASSPQGPGNTIYF
TRBV29-1	CSVEFSGQEKLFF
TRBV19	CASSIYRRRDEQYF
TRBV5-1	CASSPDRGTYEQYF
TRBV19	CATSGTGYTGELFF
TRBV6-4	CASSEGGRSEAFF
TRBV27	CASSYQGISYNSPLHF
TRBV9	CASSVEGRGGSDTQYF
TRBV10-3	CAISDRQGTYEQYF
TRBV5-6	CASSLTTGPLHF
TRBV12-5	CAPVPHGDGYTF
TRBV7-6	CASSLMAGQGATQSGNTIYF
TRBV9	CASSVEDSGEDTQYF
TRBV7-3	CASSLGPGTPNYGYTF
TRBV18	CASSWTGTQPQHF
TRBV28	CASSWGTGGTEAFF
TRBV7-2	CASSTRTGVNTEAFF
TRBV6-1	CASTPWGTGGYEQYF
TRBV23-1	CASSPWSQKGGPGYTF
TRBV6-5	CASSYGTGGYEQYF
TRBV6-5	CASSVTADTEKLFF
TRBV7-9	CASSTLTGGDTEAFF
TRBV6-5	CASSYSGRGSTEAFF
TRBV25-1	CASSGRLAGSGANVLTF
TRBV18	CASSPGQGRNTEAFF
TRBV7-2	CASSLQINTGELFF
TRBV18	CASSPEATGANVLTF
TRBV7-2	CASSRPTSGESTDTQYF